The clone carrying this TCR beta chain appeared a few times. The antigen is unknown. Between the trimmed V and J ends, which lost 3 bases and 4 bases, there was a span of 12 bases. CDR3 length equals 15 residues. CDR1 and CDR2 (germline): MNHEY, SMNVEV (reference sequence). This entry comes from a study of graft-versus-host responses after intestinal transplantation. The assay was immunoSEQ multiplex PCR, and TCRdb's table has in-frame clones only and misses some. Of just under 50,000 clones listed, approximately 88% are singletons. The J gene is TRBJ2-2, the V gene TRBV27; D unclear. This receptor was obtained from a human donor who was the organ donor for an intestinal transplant. Sequenced here: unstimulated CD4+ T cells sorted from spleen or lymph node cells, sampled before transplant. The CDR3 sequence is CASSFYPGVTGELFF. DNA of the CDR3: TGTGCCAGCAGTTTCTACCCCGGCGTCACCGGGGAGCTGTTTTTT.